This TCR beta chain came from a study of response to subunit inactivated influenza vaccine. MiXCR was run by TCRdb on the RT-PCR reads, yielding one entry per CDR3 protein. The table includes a few hundred thousand distinct CDR3 sequences, 20% to 25% detected once. As to this clonotype: The antigen remains undetermined.

Regarding the study as a whole: It was suggested by the authors that few new T cells are recruited by each seasonal influenza vaccination.

The input for sequencing was PBMCs from blood, taken approximately 22 months after vaccination. The source of this sequence is a man between 50 and 75 years old who received an inactivated influenza vaccine.

For the CDR3, the DNA is TGCAGCGTTGATTCGCTAGCGGGGGGGACGTATTACAATGAGCAGTTCTTC. Its translation is CSVDSLAGGTYYNEQFF. The rearrangement joins TRBV29-1 to TRBJ2-1; 12 nucleotides align to TRBD2. Germline V gene sequence: CDR1 SQVTM, CDR2 ANQGSEA. The V segment lost 3 bases and the J segment 4 bases; nucleotides outside the gene matches: 10. This CDR3 region has 17 residues.